This TCR beta chain was recovered during a study of shared clonotypes between healthy human individuals (TCRdb year 2020). Context from the whole study: Three men and a couple of women, aged 18 to 49 years, made up the cohort. Per donor, three plates each were used for CD4 naive and CD4 memory, two for CD8 naive, and one for CD8 memory. To estimate repertoire size and how much clonotypes are shared between individuals, the study performed deep sequencing of blood TCR repertoires from a handful of healthy adults. To increase sequencing depth and limit assay-specific biases, different laboratories used diverse techniques to prepare libraries and sequence TCR repertoires. Per donor, leukapheresis produced somewhere between about 0.9 and 9.5 billion PBMCs.

A remark on this clone: Its antigen is not yet known. Per-nucleotide qualities are absent, and no much larger clonotype sits a single base away.

Paper-wide results and their limitations: Naive subsets generally had larger estimated clonotype richness than memory subsets did. Pairwise subsampling indicated that sequencing depth was expected to affect the degree of clonotype sharing among donors. Sampling was limited to blood, and TCR repertoires in tissue likely differ from TCR repertoires in blood. Even with the large sequencing depth, rarefaction of the sorted-subset datasets indicated that sequencing was incomplete. Because the study included only a small number of donors, the genetic and exposure-history diversity represented was limited. About 5% of naive CD4, roughly 3.5% of naive CD8, around 2.3% of memory CD4, and about 0.4% of memory CD8 clonotypes were shared across several donors. Higher generation probabilities were observed for clonotypes shared by all four sorted-subset donors than for non-shared clonotypes.

The donors were healthy, HIV-negative adults with no recently reported acute infections or vaccinations. Every donor was a Caucasian adult living in Nashville, Tennessee, USA. CD4+ T cells were enriched by magnetic negative selection, after which naive cells were positively selected on CD45RA and the negative fraction was taken as the memory subset. After blood collection by leukapheresis, PBMCs were isolated using Ficoll-Histopaque density gradient centrifugation and then cryopreserved in the vapor phase of liquid nitrogen. Analytical flow cytometry was used to check the purity and quantity of every magnetically sorted T cell population. Each sorted fraction had its genomic DNA isolated and then quantified by UV absorbance on a Nanodrop 2000c. TCR CDR3 regions were amplified from genomic DNA by multiplex PCR using the deep immunoSEQ assay. Extracted genomic DNA from each cell subset was spread evenly across all wells of several immunoSEQ 96-well plates, with each plate serving as a replicate. Each replicate PCR for sorted subsets received roughly 0.2 ug genomic DNA, equal to about 29,000 T cell genomes. Purified libraries were measured with a Qubit 3.0 fluorometer, size-checked on a Bioanalyzer 2100, and measured again with the KAPA Library Quantification kit. Every immunoSEQ 96-well plate was sequenced on a separate single-read 150-cycle Illumina NextSeq 550 flow cell. Turning to the authors' computational methods: Because only junctional sequences without quality scores were contained in the immunoSEQ output, filtering matching that applied to full-length reads could not be performed. Sequences were annotated with PyIR, a Python wrapper for IgBLAST v1.9, and V/J genes and CDR3 were assigned using IMGT germline references. Reads with weak V/J assignments (E-value above 1e-6), missing CDR3, stop codons, out-of-frame junctions, or ambiguous translated residues were removed. V3J clonotypes were defined as sequences sharing an identical inferred V gene, J gene, and CDR3 amino acid sequence. To compute the percentage overlap between repertoires, the number of shared unique clonotypes was divided by the size of the smaller repertoire. Richness of each repertoire was evaluated using RTK rarefaction, the Chao1 estimator, and Recon v2.1 estimates of unobserved clonotypes. Generation probabilities for all TCRbeta clonotypes obtained by the gDNA method from a few donors were computed using OLGA. Drawn from immuneACCESS, this table holds only the in-frame rearrangements with V and J called that TCRdb kept. Clones are partly lost; checked studies trace under half to an unresolved V gene and leave the rest unexplained. V and J calls and clone size are those listed in that table; D and trimming were worked out from the DNA. The sample profile shows about 2.4 million clones; approximately 90% of them were found once. Over 0.12% of the sample comes from the top ten.

V loses 5 bases at its end and J loses 1 base; junction bases beyond the gene matches: 5. The CDR3 holds 16 amino acids from the cysteine to the phenylalanine. Of all the DNA, just the CDR3 is kept, 48 bases in frame from base 1. The germline V gene (reference sequence) specifies LNHDA as CDR1 and SQIVND as CDR2. The specimen sequenced was naive CD4+ T cells sorted from blood. This specimen's cell subset or site label, interpreted: CD45RA+ positively selected. This clonotype was sampled from a man aged 18 to 30 in good health. The rearranged chain carries TRBV19 and TRBJ2-4; 10 central nucleotides agree with TRBD1. The DNA is as follows: TGTGCCAGTAGTCCTTGGGGACAGGGGGCCAAAAACATTCAGTACTTC. It codes for CASSPWGQGAKNIQYF. Reference TRBV19 and TRBJ2-4 genes cover what lies past the CDR3, so the full variable domain is DGGITQSPKYLFRKEGQNVTLSCEQNLNHDAMYWYRQDPGQGLRLIYYSQIVNDFQKGDIAEGYSVSREKKESFPLTVTSAQKNPTAFYLCASSPWGQGAKNIQYFGAGTRLSVL.